The source of this T cell receptor (beta chain) is a study of blood T cell repertoires in COVID-19. Across the whole study: Sites across the United States, Italy and Spain contributed samples from acute and convalescent COVID-19.

In the source study's methods: Quantification of nucleated cells was approximated via reference gene primer amplification. This table comes from immunoSEQ multiplex PCR, and its TCRdb copy is limited to in-frame clones, with some not included. D and trimming come from the DNA, and the V and J calls and clone size come from that table. The sample contains 250,000 to 350,000 clones, nearly 90% of which appear only once. Across under 25 US areas, participants ranged in age from 18 to 89 years. The germline V gene encodes CDR1 SGHTA and CDR2 FQGTGA. This CDR3 spans 13 amino acids. Trimming removed 0 bases at V and 4 bases at J, with 4 bases between.

This TCR came from a woman aged 18-35 years with acute COVID-19. The V and J genes are TRBV7-3 and TRBJ1-3, with D unclear. The sequencing input was PBMCs or T cells enriched from blood (not recorded which). CDR3 DNA: TGTGCCAGCAGCTTAACACAGGGAAACACCATATATTTT. This sequence encodes CASSLTQGNTIYF.